The 21 T cell receptor beta chains reported below all come from one sample, sequenced in a study of identical twins. Using its own MiXCR run on the 5' RACE reads, TCRdb lists one record per CDR3 protein. The sample lists approximately 700,000 distinct CDR3 sequences; about 18% were seen once. This same sample was also part of a study on T cells expressing NK-cell markers.

Input material: PBMCs. All receptors come from a woman between 18 and 29 years old in good health.

The chain is built from TRBV11-2 and TRBJ2-7; 8 positions match TRBD1. This CDR3 is built from 14 residues. Germline lookup yields CDR1 SGHAT and CDR2 FQNNGV. After removal of 5 bases from V and 0 bases from J, the junction contained 3 bases not matched to a gene. CDR3 bases: TGTGCCAGCAGCCCGGACAGGGCCTCCTACGAGCAGTACTTC. Protein sequence: CASSPDRASYEQYF.

This clonotype was seen a handful of times. The V call is TRBV7-2, the J call TRBJ1-1, with TRBD1 as a possible D gene (5 bases). V was pared by 2 bases and J by 2 bases, with 18 bases between. The germline CDR1 and CDR2 sequences are SGHTA and FQGNSA. This CDR3 has 17 residues. CDR3 sequence (DNA): TGTGCCAGCAGCTTAAGGCTGAGGCTAGGGGATAACACTGAAGCTTTCTTT. It encodes CASSLRLRLGDNTEAFF. The full variable domain, rest sourced from reference TRBV7-2 and TRBJ1-1, is GAGVSQSPSNKVTEKGKDVELRCDPISGHTALYWYRQSLGQGLEFLIYFQGNSAPDKSGLPSDRFSAERTGGSVSTLTIQRTQQEDSAVYLCASSLRLRLGDNTEAFFGQGTRLTVV.

This chain joins TRBV5-1 and TRBJ2-7, with 9 bases that match TRBD2. The germline CDR1 and CDR2 sequences are SGHRS and YFSETQ. This CDR3 is built from 14 residues. V lost 0 bases and J lost 3; bases outside the gene matches: 1. The CDR3 is CASSLEREVYEQYF. The CDR3 DNA sequence: TGCGCCAGCAGCTTGGAGCGGGAGGTCTACGAGCAGTACTTC.

Only a few counts were recorded for this clonotype. The chain is built from TRBV7-2 and TRBJ2-4, with D perhaps TRBD2 (6 bases). Germline CDR1 reads SGHTA; CDR2 reads FQGNSA. V was pared by 2 bases and J by 6 bases, with 8 bases between. The length of the CDR3 is 13 residues. The CDR3 DNA sequence: TGTGCCAGCAGCTTAAAAGCGGGAAACATTCAGTACTTC. This gives the protein CASSLKAGNIQYF.

There are many counts of this clonotype. J is TRBJ1-1 and V is TRBV20-1; 7 positions agree with TRBD1. Germline V lookup: CDR1 DFQATT, CDR2 SNEGSKA (reference sequence). V was clipped by 2 bases and J by 4 bases; unmatched bases: 22. The CDR3 contains 19 residues. The CDR3 DNA reads as TGCAGTGCTAGAAGCGGCCGAAGACAGGGCATTGGGAAGGGCACTGAAGCTTTCTTT. It codes for CSARSGRRQGIGKGTEAFF.

As to this clonotype: The junction differs from germline at one of its ends, possibly a read error. The rearrangement links TRBV3-1 to TRBJ2-7; D is unclear. There are 11 residues in the CDR3. CDR1 LGHDT and CDR2 YNNKEL come from the germline V gene (reference sequence). The CDR3 nucleotides are TGTGCCAGCAGCCAAGGATCCAGTTTTGACTTC. This encodes CASSQGSSFDF.

A few counts support this clonotype. The V gene is TRBV5-1, the J gene TRBJ2-5; 8 bases are shared with TRBD2. CDR1 SGHRS and CDR2 YFSETQ come from the germline V gene. There are 17 residues in the CDR3. With 0 bases clipped from V and 0 bases from J, the junction kept 7 bases outside the gene matches. The CDR3 DNA is TGCGCCAGCAGCTTGGCCTTGCGGGGGGCGTACCAAGAGACCCAGTACTTC. It yields the protein CASSLALRGAYQETQYF.

The genes are TRBV7-9 and TRBJ1-6, with D possibly being TRBD1 (6 bases). Germline V gives CDR1 SEHNR, CDR2 FQNEAQ (reference sequence). The CDR3 covers 15 residues. Trimming cost V 5 bases and J 6 bases, with 14 bases left between them. The CDR3 loop reads CASSAQGQINSPLHF. The CDR3 DNA sequence: TGTGCCAGCAGCGCCCAGGGACAAATTAATTCACCCCTCCACTTT. Together with reference TRBV7-9 and TRBJ1-6, the CDR3 gives the full variable domain: DTGVSQNPRHKITKRGQNVTFRCDPISEHNRLYWYRQTLGQGPEFLTYFQNEAQLEKSRLLSDRFSAERPKGSFSTLEIQRTEQGDSAMYLCASSAQGQINSPLHFGNGTRLTVT.

This clonotype was counted only a few times. V is TRBV5-1 and J is TRBJ2-3; D is unresolved. Germline CDR1 is SGHRS and CDR2 is YFSETQ. This CDR3 region has 14 residues. The V gene lost 0 bases and the J gene lost 0 bases, with 5 bases spanning the gap. For the CDR3, the DNA is TGCGCCAGCAGCTTGGTAGTGAGCACAGATACGCAGTATTTT. It codes for CASSLVVSTDTQYF.

The chain combines TRBV10-3 with TRBJ2-5; TRBD1 might be the D (6 bases). This CDR3 spans 15 amino acids. V was clipped by 4 bases and J by 1 base, with 13 bases between them. Germline loops: CDR1 ENHRY, CDR2 SYGVKD. CDR3 sequence reads: CAISGTESTQETQYF. DNA of the CDR3: TGTGCCATCAGTGGGACAGAATCCACCCAAGAGACCCAGTACTTC.

The CDR3 spells CASSLDGLAGVYEQYF. The CDR3 region has the DNA TGCGCCAGCAGCTTGGACGGGCTAGCGGGGGTGTACGAGCAGTACTTC. The genes are TRBV5-1 and TRBJ2-7; 10 bases are a match to TRBD2. The CDR3 covers 16 residues. V lost 0 bases, J lost 4 bases, and 7 bases stayed unmatched. Germline loops: CDR1 SGHRS, CDR2 YFSETQ.

V usage is TRBV29-1 and J usage is TRBJ2-1; 10 bases align to TRBD2. The CDR3 is made up of 13 amino acids. The V and J ends lost 6 bases and 13 bases, in that order; junction bases with no gene match: 12. Germline CDR1 SQVTM, CDR2 ANQGSEA. Here the CDR3 DNA reads TGCAGCGTCGCCCGACTAGCGGGTGCTATCCAGTTCTTC. Translating gives CSVARLAGAIQFF.

This clonotype was seen only a few times. This chain joins TRBV15 and TRBJ2-1; 8 bases are a match to TRBD2. The CDR3 has 13 amino acids. With 7 bases clipped from V and 7 bases from J, the junction kept 6 bases outside the gene matches. Germline-derived CDR1 and CDR2 are LNHNV and YYDKDF (reference sequence). Written as DNA, the CDR3 is TGTGCCACCACCCTACGGGGGGGGAATGAGCAGTTCTTC. It is translated as CATTLRGGNEQFF. Full variable domain (missing parts from reference TRBV15 and TRBJ2-1): DAMVIQNPRYQVTQFGKPVTLSCSQTLNHNVMYWYQQKSSQAPKLLFHYYDKDFNNEADTPDNFQSRRPNTSFCFLDIRSPGLGDTAMYLCATTLRGGNEQFFGPGTRLTVL.

The chain uses TRBV14 and TRBJ2-7; 9 bases are a match to TRBD2. CDR1 is SGHDN and CDR2 is FVKESK in the germline V gene. After removal of 1 base from V and 5 bases from J, the junction contained 15 bases not matched to a gene. The CDR3 loop spans 18 amino acids. The CDR3 sequence is CASSQGGFHLAGRNEQYF. The CDR3 DNA reads TGTGCCAGCAGCCAAGGTGGTTTCCACCTAGCGGGAAGGAACGAGCAGTACTTC.

This clonotype showed up just a few times. In DNA, the CDR3 is TGTGCCAGCAGCGTCGTAAAGGCAGATACGCAGTATTTT. This encodes CASSVVKADTQYF. V gene TRBV5-8 combines with J gene TRBJ2-3; D is undetermined. Deletions cut 4 bases from V and 4 bases from J, with 10 bases between. Germline CDR1 SGHTS, CDR2 YDEGEE. This CDR3 has 13 amino acids.

The CDR3 protein is CASTLESTEYNEQFF. CDR3 nucleotide sequence: TGCGCCAGCACACTAGAAAGTACAGAATACAATGAGCAGTTCTTC. The V call is TRBV5-1, the J call TRBJ2-1; tentative D call: TRBD2 (5 bases). Trimming removed 6 bases at V and 4 bases at J, with 17 bases between. Germline V gene sequence: CDR1 SGHRS, CDR2 YFSETQ. This CDR3 is 15 amino acids long.

This clonotype has just a few counts. The chain couples TRBV5-1 to TRBJ2-1; 7 positions match TRBD2. The CDR3 runs 15 residues. The germline V gene has CDR1 SGHRS and CDR2 YFSETQ. Trimming cost V 1 base and J 5 bases; bases outside gene matches: 6. DNA of the CDR3: TGCGCCAGCAGCTTGCCTCTAGCGGAAAACAATGAGCAGTTCTTC. Translation gives CASSLPLAENNEQFF.

This clonotype was seen at least ten times. The V gene is TRBV12-3 or TRBV12-4, the J gene TRBJ1-2; maybe TRBD1 (6 bases). The CDR3 extends over 13 amino acids. V was shortened by 4 bases and J by 3 bases, with 9 bases between the two germline ends. The CDR3 here is CASSYRGDYGYTF. For the CDR3, the DNA is TGTGCCAGCAGTTATAGGGGGGACTATGGCTACACCTTC.

The gene calls are TRBV20-1 and TRBJ2-3; 13 nucleotides agree with TRBD2. This CDR3 contains 18 residues. The germline gives CDR1 DFQATT, CDR2 SNEGSKA (reference sequence). Trimming cost V 1 base and J 1 base; bases outside gene matches: 8. CDR3 sequence: CSARAGETSGRGTDTQYF. In nucleotides, the CDR3 is TGCAGTGCTAGAGCAGGTGAAACTAGCGGGAGGGGCACAGATACGCAGTATTTT.

This chain connects TRBV6-2 or TRBV6-3 to TRBJ2-2, with D possibly TRBD1 on 6 matching bases. The V and J ends lost 0 bases and 4 bases respectively, with 18 bases between them. Germline assignment: CDR1 MNHEY and CDR2 SVGEGT. This CDR3 has 18 residues. CDR3: CASSYSAYREKGTGELFF. Written as DNA, the CDR3 is TGTGCCAGCAGTTACTCAGCCTACAGGGAGAAGGGCACCGGGGAGCTGTTTTTT.

The rearrangement links TRBV29-1 to TRBJ2-5; D is perhaps TRBD1 (5 bases). This CDR3 has 12 residues. Trimming removed 5 bases from V and 5 bases from J, with 12 bases in between. Germline V gives CDR1 SQVTM, CDR2 ANQGSEA. The CDR3 protein is CSVLGEGETQYF. CDR3 coding DNA: TGCAGCGTTCTAGGGGAAGGGGAGACCCAGTACTTC.